Listed below are T cell receptor beta chains from one sample, sequenced in a study of beta chain features in type 1 diabetes. Measured with immunoSEQ multiplex PCR; TCRdb has only the in-frame clones, and not every one. The sample records around 400,000 clones, roughly 12% being singletons. Sequenced: naive CD4+ T cells from blood. These receptors all stem from a man aged 18 to 30 in good health. CDR3s include the opening cysteine and the closing phenylalanine or tryptophan. D genes are given only for firm matches. Size tells how often a clone was seen (once, few, many) or the class of an expanded clone, and some rows leave it out.

clone_size	d_call	v_call	j_call	cdr3_nt	cdr3_aa
few	-	TRBV25-1	TRBJ2-7	TGTGCCAGCAGTGACCAACTAGGGGGCTCCTACGAGCAGTACTTC	CASSDQLGGSYEQYF
-	-	TRBV7-2	TRBJ1-2	TGTGCCAGCAGCGGACCAGGGGTGTCTGGGCTTTATGGCTACACCTTC	CASSGPGVSGLYGYTF
-	-	TRBV7-9	TRBJ1-2	TGTGCCAGCAGCTTAGGGGGCGGCACTAACTATGGCTACACCTTC	CASSLGGGTNYGYTF
-	TRBD2	TRBV9	TRBJ2-7	TGTGCCAGCAGCGTAGGTAATAGCGGGGGGGCCCGCGAGCAGTACTTC	CASSVGNSGGAREQYF
-	-	TRBV7-9	TRBJ1-1	TGTGCCAGCAGCATACTGACAGGGAACACTGAAGCTTTCTTT	CASSILTGNTEAFF
-	-	TRBV28	TRBJ1-6	TGTGCCAGCATGGCAGGGTACCCACCCCTCCACTTT	CASMAGYPPLHF
-	-	TRBV2	TRBJ2-5	TGTGCCAGCAGAATACTGGGACTGGGCCAAGAGACCCAGTACTTC	CASRILGLGQETQYF
-	-	TRBV7-2	TRBJ1-3	TGTGCCAGCAGCGCGTGGGGCGGACGAAACACCATATATTTT	CASSAWGGRNTIYF
-	TRBD1	TRBV19	TRBJ2-1	TGTGCCAGTAGTGCCGACAGGGGCTACAATGAGCAGTTCTTC	CASSADRGYNEQFF
few	-	TRBV15	TRBJ2-7	TGTGCCACCAGCAGGCTAGACGAGCAGTACTTC	CATSRLDEQYF
few	-	TRBV5-4	TRBJ2-1	TGTGCCAGCAGCTTGGCGGCGGGATCCTACAATGAGCAGTTCTTC	CASSLAAGSYNEQFF
-	-	TRBV5-1	TRBJ1-1	TGCGCCAGCAGCTTGGAAGGGGCAGGCAGGACTGAAGCTTTCTTT	CASSLEGAGRTEAFF
few	-	TRBV5-1	TRBJ2-1	TGCGCCAGCAGAAACCTACAGGGTCCCCCGGGGCCTGAGCAGTTCTTC	CASRNLQGPPGPEQFF
-	-	TRBV2	TRBJ1-1	TGTGCCAGCAGTGAACAGGGTAGGAGTGAAGCTTTCTTT	CASSEQGRSEAFF
few	-	TRBV19	TRBJ1-1	TGTGCCAGTAGTCCCAGGATCAACACTGAAGCTTTCTTT	CASSPRINTEAFF
-	-	TRBV30	TRBJ2-5	TGTGCCTGGACCTCCGGCCTAACGGGAGAGACCCAGTACTTC	CAWTSGLTGETQYF
few	-	TRBV5-4	TRBJ2-3	TGTGCCAGCAGGCCCGCGGGGAGTCGATCCACAGATACGCAGTATTTT	CASRPAGSRSTDTQYF
few	TRBD2	TRBV30	TRBJ2-3	TGTGCCTGGACCGTAGCTAGCGGGAGCTCAGATACGCAGTATTTT	CAWTVASGSSDTQYF
-	TRBD2	TRBV7-9	TRBJ2-3	TGTGCCAGCAGCTTTCTAGCGGGGGGGGCAGATACGCAGTATTTT	CASSFLAGGADTQYF
-	-	TRBV28	TRBJ2-3	TGTGCCAGCAGTTTAACGTTTGGCGGAACAGATACGCAGTATTTT	CASSLTFGGTDTQYF
-	-	TRBV7-2	TRBJ1-5	TGTGCCAGCAGCTTAAGAGGAGGGTTGAATCAGCCCCAGCATTTT	CASSLRGGLNQPQHF
-	TRBD2	TRBV30	TRBJ2-7	TGTGCCTGGAGTGTAGGCGGGAGCCACACCTACGAGCAGTACTTC	CAWSVGGSHTYEQYF
-	-	TRBV18	TRBJ2-3	TGTGCCAGCTCACTATCCCCTACAGATACGCAGTATTTT	CASSLSPTDTQYF
few	-	TRBV15	TRBJ2-5	TGTGCCACCAGCAGAGATGAGGTGTACCAAGAGACCCAGTACTTC	CATSRDEVYQETQYF
few	-	TRBV11-3	TRBJ2-3	TGTGCCAGCAGCTTAGTTGCGGATACGCAGTATTTT	CASSLVADTQYF
-	TRBD2	TRBV7-2	TRBJ2-1	TGTGCCAGCAGTCGCAGCGCGGGGGGGTATGAGCAGTTCTTC	CASSRSAGGYEQFF
few	TRBD1	TRBV29-1	TRBJ1-2	TGCAGCGTTGTAGGGACAGGGGGCGAGAATGGCTACACCTTC	CSVVGTGGENGYTF
few	TRBD2	TRBV19	TRBJ2-3	TGTGCCAGTCGGCCCCGGACTAGCGGGAACACAGATACGCAGTATTTT	CASRPRTSGNTDTQYF